This T cell receptor beta chain was recovered during a study of cytomegalovirus exposure and HLA in healthy donors. Primers: 60 Vbeta forward and 13 Jbeta reverse. The table came from immunoSEQ multiplex PCR; TCRdb's copy has only in-frame clones and leaves some out. Counted here are some 200,000 clones, 55% to 75% occurring once; the ten biggest clones make up 2.5% to 3%. Regarding this clone: Antigen: not known.

Points from the study as a whole: Beyond CMV serostatus, there was no information to go on about immune exposure. A few V segments could not be told apart, such as TRBV6-2 and TRBV6-3, and were left out. Presence/absence analysis assumed near-uniform sequencing depth across donors.

The junction had 5 bases not matched to a gene; V was cut back by 3 bases and J by 3 bases. CDR3 length: 15 amino acids. Germline CDR1 and CDR2: MGHDK and SYGVNS. This sequence was found in a man between 40 and 49 years old in good health and CMV-seropositive. This chain uses TRBV25-1 with TRBJ2-1; 7 nucleotides line up with TRBD2. The sample was PBMCs. The DNA for the CDR3 is TGTGCCAGCAGTGACTGGGGGGGGGACTACAATGAGCAGTTCTTC. As protein: CASSDWGGDYNEQFF. The variable domain in full, with the rest retrieved from reference TRBV25-1 and TRBJ2-1, is EADIYQTPRYLVIGTGKKITLECSQTMGHDKMYWYQQDPGMELHLIHYSYGVNSTEKGDLSSESTVSRIRTEHFPLTLESARPSHTSQYLCASSDWGGDYNEQFFGPGTRLTVL.